This note documents a single T cell receptor (beta chain) sequence. The sample originates from a study of blood T cell repertoires in COVID-19. Study context: The analysed material was cDNA or gDNA that came from T cells, B-cell-depleted T cells, or PBMCs.

Libraries were prepared by immunoSEQ multiplex PCR; TCRdb keeps only in-frame clonotypes and omits some of them. The table records 310,000 or so clones, 86% of them present only once. After removal of 4 bases from V and 7 bases from J, the junction contained 7 bases not matched to a gene. The CDR3 covers 14 residues. CDR1 and CDR2 (germline): SGDLS, YYNGEE. The source material was peripheral blood. The source is a woman aged 45 to 65 with acute or convalescent COVID-19. The rearrangement links TRBV9 to TRBJ2-2; the match to TRBD2 covers 7 bases. CDR3 protein: CASSPLARGGELFF. As DNA, the CDR3 is TGTGCCAGCAGCCCACTAGCGCGCGGCGGGGAGCTGTTTTTT.